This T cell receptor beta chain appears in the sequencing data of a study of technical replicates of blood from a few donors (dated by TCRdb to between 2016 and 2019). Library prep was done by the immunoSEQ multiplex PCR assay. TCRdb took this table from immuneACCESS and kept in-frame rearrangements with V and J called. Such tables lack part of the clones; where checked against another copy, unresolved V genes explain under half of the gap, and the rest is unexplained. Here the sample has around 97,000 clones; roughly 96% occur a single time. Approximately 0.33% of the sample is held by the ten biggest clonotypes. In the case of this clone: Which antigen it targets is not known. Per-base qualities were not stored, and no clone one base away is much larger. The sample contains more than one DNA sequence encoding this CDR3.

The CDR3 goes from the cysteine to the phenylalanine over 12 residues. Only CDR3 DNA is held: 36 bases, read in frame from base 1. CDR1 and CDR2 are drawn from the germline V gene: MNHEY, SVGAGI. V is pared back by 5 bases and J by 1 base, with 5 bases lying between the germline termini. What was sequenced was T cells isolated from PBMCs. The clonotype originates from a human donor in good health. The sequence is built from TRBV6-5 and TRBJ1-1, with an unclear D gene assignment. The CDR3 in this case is CASSRGNTEAFF. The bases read TGTGCCAGCAGTCGGGGGAACACTGAAGCTTTCTTT.